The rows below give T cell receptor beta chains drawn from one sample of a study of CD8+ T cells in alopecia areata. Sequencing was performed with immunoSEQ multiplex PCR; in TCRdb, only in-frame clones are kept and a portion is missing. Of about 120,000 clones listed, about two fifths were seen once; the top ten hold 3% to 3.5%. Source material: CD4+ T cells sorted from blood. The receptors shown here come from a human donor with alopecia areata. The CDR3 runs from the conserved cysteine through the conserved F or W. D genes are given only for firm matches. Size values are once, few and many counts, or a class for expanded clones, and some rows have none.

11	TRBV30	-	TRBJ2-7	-	CAWRLNYEQYF	TGTGCCTGGAGACTGAACTACGAGCAGTACTTC
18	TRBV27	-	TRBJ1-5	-	CASSLRPFSGSKHQPQHF	TGTGCCAGCAGTCTCCGACCCTTCTCAGGGTCTAAGCATCAGCCCCAGCATTTT
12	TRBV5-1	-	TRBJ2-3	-	CASSRSTDTQYF	TGCGCCAGCAGTAGGAGCACAGATACGCAGTATTTT
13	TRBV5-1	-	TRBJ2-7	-	CASSLNPPREQYF	TGCGCCAGCAGCTTGAATCCGCCGCGGGAGCAGTACTTC
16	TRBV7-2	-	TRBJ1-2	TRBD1	CASSHQSQGAFGGYTF	TGTGCCAGCAGCCACCAATCCCAGGGGGCCTTCGGCGGCTACACCTTC
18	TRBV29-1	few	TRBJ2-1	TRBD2	CSVESNLGLAGGWGEQFF	TGCAGCGTTGAATCGAACCTGGGACTAGCGGGGGGCTGGGGTGAGCAGTTCTTC
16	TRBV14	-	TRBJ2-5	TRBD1	CASSLARGRVQETQYF	TGTGCCAGCAGCCTTGCCAGGGGGCGGGTTCAAGAGACCCAGTACTTC
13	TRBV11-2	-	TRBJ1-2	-	CASSSLYQLGYTF	TGTGCCAGCAGCTCCCTTTATCAACTTGGCTACACCTTC
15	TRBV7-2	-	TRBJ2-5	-	CASSSLSALEETQYF	TGTGCCAGCAGCTCCCTGTCCGCCCTCGAGGAGACCCAGTACTTC
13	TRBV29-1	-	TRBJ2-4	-	CSVVVVAKNIQYF	TGCAGCGTTGTAGTAGTAGCCAAAAACATTCAGTACTTC
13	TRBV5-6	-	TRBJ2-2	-	CASSLYSTGELFF	TGTGCCAGCAGCTTGTATTCGACCGGGGAGCTGTTTTTT
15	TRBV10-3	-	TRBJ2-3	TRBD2	CAIRLGAGDTDTQYF	TGTGCCATCAGACTTGGGGCGGGGGACACAGATACGCAGTATTTT
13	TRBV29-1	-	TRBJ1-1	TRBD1	CSVKTGLETEAFF	TGCAGCGTTAAGACAGGGCTGGAGACTGAAGCTTTCTTT